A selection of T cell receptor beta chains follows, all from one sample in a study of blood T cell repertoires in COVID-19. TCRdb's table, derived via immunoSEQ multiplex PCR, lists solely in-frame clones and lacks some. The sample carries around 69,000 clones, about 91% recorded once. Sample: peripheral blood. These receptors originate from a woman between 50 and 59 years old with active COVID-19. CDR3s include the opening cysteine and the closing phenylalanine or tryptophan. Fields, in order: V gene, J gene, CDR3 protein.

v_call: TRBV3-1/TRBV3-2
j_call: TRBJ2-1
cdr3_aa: CASSQDPGVSYNEQFF

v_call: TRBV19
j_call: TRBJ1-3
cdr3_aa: CASSVRYGNTIYF

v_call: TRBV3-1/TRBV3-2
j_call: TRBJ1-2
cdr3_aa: CASSETGPLYGYTF

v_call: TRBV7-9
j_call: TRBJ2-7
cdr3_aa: CASSPTLGHPSHVYEQYF

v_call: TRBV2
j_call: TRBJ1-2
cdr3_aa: CASNTATPGGGYTF

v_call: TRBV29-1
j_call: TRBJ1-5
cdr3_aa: CSVMTGDQPQHF

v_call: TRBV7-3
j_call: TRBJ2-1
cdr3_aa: CASSSGTGPANEQFF

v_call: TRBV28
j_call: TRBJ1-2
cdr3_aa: CASSLIGGQGTNYGYTF

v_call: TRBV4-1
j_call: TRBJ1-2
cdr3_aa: CASSQVDRADYGYTF

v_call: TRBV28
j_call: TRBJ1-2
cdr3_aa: CASTYRPAGDYGYTF

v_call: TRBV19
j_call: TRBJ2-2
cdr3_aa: CASSFGLVVSAGELFF

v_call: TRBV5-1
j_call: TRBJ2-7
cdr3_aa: CASSPGLAGYYEQYF

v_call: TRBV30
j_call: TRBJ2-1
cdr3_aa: CAWDPAGGNYNEQFF

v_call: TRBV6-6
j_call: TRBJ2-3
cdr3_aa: CASRTTSTGGTDTQYF

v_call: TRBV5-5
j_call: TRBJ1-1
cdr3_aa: CASSSGQGLTEAFF

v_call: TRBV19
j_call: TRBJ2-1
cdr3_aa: CASTLRDEQFF

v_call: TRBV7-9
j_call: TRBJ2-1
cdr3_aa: CASSPRGGGSSYNEQFF

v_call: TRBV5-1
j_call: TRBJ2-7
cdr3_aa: CASSLDNLGVNEQYF

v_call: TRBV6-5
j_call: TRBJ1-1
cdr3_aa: CASSYSRNTEAFF

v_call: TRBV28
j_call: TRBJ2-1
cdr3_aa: CASSPARSSYNEQFF

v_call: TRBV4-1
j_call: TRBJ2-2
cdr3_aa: CASSQEDQERGTGELFF

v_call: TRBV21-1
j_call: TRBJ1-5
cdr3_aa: CASSKEAGALQPQHF

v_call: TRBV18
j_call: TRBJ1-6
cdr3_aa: CASSPLTGNSPLHF

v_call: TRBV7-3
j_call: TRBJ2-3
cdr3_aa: CASSSGQGTDTQYF

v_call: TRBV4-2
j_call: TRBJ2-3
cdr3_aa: CASSQEAGLAGTDTQYF

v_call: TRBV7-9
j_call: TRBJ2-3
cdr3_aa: CASSLTSGRADTQYF

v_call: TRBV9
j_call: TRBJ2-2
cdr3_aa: CASSGRGTANTGELFF

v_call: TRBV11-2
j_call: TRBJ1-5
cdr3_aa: CASSPHGTGGRQPQHF

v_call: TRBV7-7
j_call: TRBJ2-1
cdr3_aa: CASSLGSMGSSYNEQFF

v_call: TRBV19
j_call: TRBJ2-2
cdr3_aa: CASSTYSELTGELFF

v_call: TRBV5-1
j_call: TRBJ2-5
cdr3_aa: CASRPGQPEETQYF

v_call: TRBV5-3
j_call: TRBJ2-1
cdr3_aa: CARTKKEGSYNEQFF

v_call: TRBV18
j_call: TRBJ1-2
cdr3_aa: CASSPRDRGYGYTF

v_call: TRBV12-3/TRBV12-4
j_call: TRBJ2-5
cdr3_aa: CASSFFGSETQYF

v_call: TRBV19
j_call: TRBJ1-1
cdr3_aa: CASSVAGTANTEAFF

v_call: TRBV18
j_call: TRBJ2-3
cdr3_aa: CASSPPTLAGSTDTQYF

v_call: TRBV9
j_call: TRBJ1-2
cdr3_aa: CASSTPTDNYGYTF

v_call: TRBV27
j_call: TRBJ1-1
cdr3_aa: CASSPEQGSSMNTEAFF

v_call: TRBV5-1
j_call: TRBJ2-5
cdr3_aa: CASSEQGTSGQETQYF

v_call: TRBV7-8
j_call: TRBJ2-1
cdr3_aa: CASRVAGTANNEQFF

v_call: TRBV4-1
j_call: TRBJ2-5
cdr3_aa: CASSQGDRDRETQYF

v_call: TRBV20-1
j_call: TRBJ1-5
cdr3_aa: CSASKRSRASNQPQHF